This T cell receptor (beta chain) comes out of a study of blood T cell repertoires in COVID-19. Study-wide background: In each case, the material was cDNA or gDNA derived from T cells, B-cell-depleted T cells, or PBMCs.

With V trimmed by 2 bases and J by 3 bases, 3 bases remained unmatched. The CDR3 spans 16 residues. Germline loops: CDR1 WNHNN, CDR2 SYGVQD (reference sequence). Only in-frame clones appear in the TCRdb table, and some are missing; sequencing was by immunoSEQ multiplex PCR. In the table there are fewer than 250,000 clones, 92% of which are singletons. This chain links TRBV10-1 with TRBJ2-3; TRBD2 aligns across 12 bases. The clonotype comes from a man aged 30 to 39 with COVID-19, enrolled during active disease. Sequencing was performed on peripheral blood. In DNA, the CDR3 is TGCGCCAGCAGTGAGGAGACTAGCGGGGGTACAGATACGCAGTATTTT. The encoded protein is CASSEETSGGTDTQYF.